Listed here is a single T cell receptor (beta chain). The DNA is left out, because the CDR3 cannot be placed on it with certainty; the CDR3 is given as TCRdb lists it. The data stem from a study of T cell changes during pregnancy in multiple sclerosis. TCRdb's table, derived via immunoSEQ multiplex PCR, lists solely in-frame clones and lacks some. The profile shows tens of thousands of clones, roughly 93% of them singletons. The V gene's germline CDR1 is MDHEN and CDR2 SYDVKM. The CDR3 numbers 14 amino acids, ends counted. This clonotype originated in a female donor with multiple sclerosis, enrolled in a pregnancy study. Sequenced material: peripheral blood, taken in the second trimester of pregnancy. This chain uses TRBV28 with TRBJ1-1; the table gives TRBD1 as D, unverified against the DNA. CDR3: CASISLDSNTEAFF.